The 2 T cell receptor beta chains listed next were all sequenced from one sample in a study of blood T cell repertoires in COVID-19. Some clones are missing from TCRdb's copy, which holds only in-frame ones; the method was immunoSEQ multiplex PCR. There are fewer than 200,000 clones in the sample; over 80% occur only once, and about 3.3% lies in the top ten. The sample was PBMCs or T cells enriched from blood (not recorded which). The receptor set was obtained from a woman aged 25-40 years who had been exposed to COVID-19.

V usage is TRBV6-5 and J usage is TRBJ2-3; D is uncertain. CDR1 is MNHEY and CDR2 is SVGAGI in the germline V gene. The CDR3 totals 12 residues. Trimming took off 4 bases at V and 6 bases at J, with 8 bases between the two ends. The CDR3 is CASSFTLDTQYF. CDR3 coding DNA: TGTGCCAGCAGTTTCACTTTGGATACGCAGTATTTT.

The chain combines TRBV7-9 with TRBJ2-1, with unresolved D. Trimming pared 0 bases from V and 4 bases from J, leaving 13 bases between. Per the germline V gene, CDR1 is SEHNR and CDR2 is FQNEAQ (reference sequence). The CDR3 length is 16 residues. In nucleotides, the CDR3 is TGTGCCAGCAGCTTAGCCCTCGCTAGACCGTACAATGAGCAGTTCTTC. Protein product: CASSLALARPYNEQFF.